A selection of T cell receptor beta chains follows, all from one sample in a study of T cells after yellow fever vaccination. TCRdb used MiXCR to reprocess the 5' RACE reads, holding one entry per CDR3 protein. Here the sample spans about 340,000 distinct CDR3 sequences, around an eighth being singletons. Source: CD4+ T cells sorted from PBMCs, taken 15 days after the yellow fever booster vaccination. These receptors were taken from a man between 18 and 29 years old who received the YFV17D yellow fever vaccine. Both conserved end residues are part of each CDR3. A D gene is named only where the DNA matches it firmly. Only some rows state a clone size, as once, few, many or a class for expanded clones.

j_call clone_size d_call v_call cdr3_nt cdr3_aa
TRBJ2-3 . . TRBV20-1 TGCAGCCTACTGGCGGGATTCACAGATACGCAGTATTTT CSLLAGFTDTQYF
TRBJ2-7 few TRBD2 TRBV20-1 TGCAGTGCTAGAGATGCAGTAGCGGGGGGGACCTACGAGCAGTACTTC CSARDAVAGGTYEQYF
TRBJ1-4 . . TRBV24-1 TGTGCCACCAGTGATCCCCCAGGGGCAGTTAGGGAAAAACTGTTTTTT CATSDPPGAVREKLFF
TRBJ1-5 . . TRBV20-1 TGCAGTGCTGGGGATCCCTGGTCCCAGCATTTT CSAGDPWSQHF
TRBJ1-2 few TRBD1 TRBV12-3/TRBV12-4 TGTGCCAGCAGTCGCCAGGGGGCGCCTGGCTATGGCTACACCTTC CASSRQGAPGYGYTF
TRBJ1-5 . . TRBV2 TGTGCCAGCGGGTGGGGAGGGAATCAGCCCCAGCATTTT CASGWGGNQPQHF
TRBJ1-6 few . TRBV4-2 TGTGCCAGCAGCCAAGATTTCCTCCCGGGCAGGGGTCGGTCCTATAATTCACCCCTCCACTTT CASSQDFLPGRGRSYNSPLHF
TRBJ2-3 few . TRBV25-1 TGTGCCAGCAGTGACCCGGGGATGGGCACAGATACGCAGTATTTT CASSDPGMGTDTQYF
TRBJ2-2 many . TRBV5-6 TGTGCCAGCAGCTTGATCTTAAACACCGGGGAGCTGTTTTTT CASSLILNTGELFF
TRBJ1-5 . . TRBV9 TGTGCCAGCAGCCCGTGGGGCCTGAATCAGCCCCAGCATTTT CASSPWGLNQPQHF
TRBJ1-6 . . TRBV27 TGTGCCAGCGGATTCCAGGGTCTTTCACCCCTCCACTTT CASGFQGLSPLHF
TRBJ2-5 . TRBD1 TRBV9 TGTGCCAGCAGCGTAGGGTGGGACAGCCAAGAGACCCAGTACTTC CASSVGWDSQETQYF
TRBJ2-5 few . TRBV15 TGTGCCACCAGCAGAGGAGGGGATCAAGAGACCCAGTACTTC CATSRGGDQETQYF
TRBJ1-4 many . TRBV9 TGTGCCAGCAGCGTAGGGACTAATGAAAAACTGTTTTTT CASSVGTNEKLFF
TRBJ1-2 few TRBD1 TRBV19 TGTGCCAGTAGTATAAAGGGGGCAGGGGGACGTGGCTACACCTTC CASSIKGAGGRGYTF
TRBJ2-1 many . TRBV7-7 TGTGCCAGCAGCTTAGCCACTAGTTTTAATGAGCAGTTCTTC CASSLATSFNEQFF
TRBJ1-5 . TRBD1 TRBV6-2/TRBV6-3 TGTGCCAGCAGTTACGGCGAGCAGGGGGAGAGTCAGCCCCAGCATTTT CASSYGEQGESQPQHF
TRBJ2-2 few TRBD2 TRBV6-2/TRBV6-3 TGTGCCAGCAGTTACTCGAGGCTAGCGGGCCTGAACACCGGGGAGCTGTTTTTT CASSYSRLAGLNTGELFF
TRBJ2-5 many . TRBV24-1 TGTGCCACCAGTGACTCCAGACCCGGGCATGAGACCCAGTACTTC CATSDSRPGHETQYF
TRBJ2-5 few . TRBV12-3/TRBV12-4 TGTGCCAGCAGTATCGGGATAAGCCAGGAGACCCAGTACTTC CASSIGISQETQYF
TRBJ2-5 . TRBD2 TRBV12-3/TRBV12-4 TGTGCCAGCAGAGCACTAGCGGGGGAAGAGACCCAGTACTTC CASRALAGEETQYF
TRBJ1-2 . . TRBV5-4 TGTGCCAGCAGCTCGGACGGTTCCTGGGGGGGCTACACCTTC CASSSDGSWGGYTF
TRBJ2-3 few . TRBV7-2 TGTGCCAGCAGCAACGCGCGGACCACAGATACGCAGTATTTT CASSNARTTDTQYF
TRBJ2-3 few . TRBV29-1 TGCAGCGTTGATTTGGCTTTCACAGATACGCAGTATTTT CSVDLAFTDTQYF
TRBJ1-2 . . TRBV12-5 TGTGCTAGTGGTTTGCACGGGACCTATGGCTACACCTTC CASGLHGTYGYTF
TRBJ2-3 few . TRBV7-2 TGTGCCAGCAGCTTTAGCCTAGGGGATACGCAGTATTTT CASSFSLGDTQYF
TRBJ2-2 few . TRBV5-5 TGTGCCAGCAGCTCGGGACCAACGAACACCGGGGAGCTGTTTTTT CASSSGPTNTGELFF
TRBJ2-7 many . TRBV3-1 TGTGCCAGCAGCCTAGGACGGAACTACGAGCAGTACTTC CASSLGRNYEQYF
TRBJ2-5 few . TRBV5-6 TGTGCCAGCAGCTTGACTAGTCCTCGGGAGACCCAGTACTTC CASSLTSPRETQYF
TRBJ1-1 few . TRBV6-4 TGTGCCAGCAGTGAAACCGCCAACCGGAACACTGAAGCTTTCTTT CASSETANRNTEAFF
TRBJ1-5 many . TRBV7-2 TGTGCCAGCAGTAAGGGAGTGGAGCAGCCCCAGCATTTT CASSKGVEQPQHF
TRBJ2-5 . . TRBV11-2 TGTGCCAGCAGCTTCACTTCGGGGAATGGTGAGACCCAGTACTTC CASSFTSGNGETQYF
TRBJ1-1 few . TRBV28 TGTGCCAGCAGTTTTTCACATTCCCCAGCTGAAGCTTTCTTT CASSFSHSPAEAFF
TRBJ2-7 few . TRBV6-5 TGTGCCAGCCGAGTTAGTCCCTTGGTCCCCGTCCAGCAGTACTTC CASRVSPLVPVQQYF
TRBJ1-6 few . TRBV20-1 TGCAGTGCCCGATTGGGCTCCTATAATTCACCCCTCCACTTT CSARLGSYNSPLHF
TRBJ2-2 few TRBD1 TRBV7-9 TGTGCCAGCAGCTCGCCGGACAGGGAGTCCGGGGAGCTGTTTTTT CASSSPDRESGELFF
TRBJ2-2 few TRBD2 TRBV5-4 TGTGCCAGCAGCCTAGCGGGGACCTACACCGGGGAGCTGTTTTTT CASSLAGTYTGELFF
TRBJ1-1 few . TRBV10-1 TGCGCCAGCAGTGAGTCGGGCAGGAACACTGAAGCTTTCTTT CASSESGRNTEAFF
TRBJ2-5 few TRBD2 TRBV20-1 TGCAGTGCCGATGTTACTAGCGGGTCTCAAGAGACCCAGTACTTC CSADVTSGSQETQYF
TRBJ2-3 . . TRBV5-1 TGCGCCAGCAGCTTGAAGGATCCCCAAGATACGCAGTATTTT CASSLKDPQDTQYF
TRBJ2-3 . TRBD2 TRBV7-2 TGTGCCAGCACGCGCTGGGGGCGGGGGGGCACAGATACGCAGTATTTT CASTRWGRGGTDTQYF
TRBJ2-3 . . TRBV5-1 TGCGCCAGCAGCCGGTGGGGTTTCACAGATACGCAGTATTTT CASSRWGFTDTQYF
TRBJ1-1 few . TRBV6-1 TGTGCCAGCAGCAGGAAAACTGAAGCTTTCTTT CASSRKTEAFF
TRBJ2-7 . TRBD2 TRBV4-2 TGTGCCAGCAGCCAGCTCGGGGGGAACGAGCAGTACTTC CASSQLGGNEQYF
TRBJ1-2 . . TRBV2 TGTGCCAGCATTCCCGGTTCGGGCGACTACGGCTACACCTTC CASIPGSGDYGYTF
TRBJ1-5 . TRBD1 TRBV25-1 TGTGCCAGCAGTGAATTTAGGGACAGGGAACAGCCCCAGCATTTT CASSEFRDREQPQHF
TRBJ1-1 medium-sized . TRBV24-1 TGTGCTTTACGAGGGGGCACTGAAGCTTTCTTT CALRGGTEAFF
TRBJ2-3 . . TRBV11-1 TGTGCCAGCAGCTTCCTAGCCCTCACAGATACGCAGTATTTT CASSFLALTDTQYF
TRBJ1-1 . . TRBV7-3 TGTGCCAGCAGCCCGGCGGGGATGAACACTGAAGCTTTCTTT CASSPAGMNTEAFF
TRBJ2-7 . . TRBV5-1 TGCGCCAGCACCGGAGGGGACGCCTACGAGCAGTACTTC CASTGGDAYEQYF
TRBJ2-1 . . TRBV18 TGTGCCAGCTCACCACTCTACCATGAGCAGTTCTTC CASSPLYHEQFF